Below, 16 T cell receptor beta chains from the same sample are listed, as sequenced in a study of control samples from healthy donors and cancer patients. Assay: immunoSEQ multiplex PCR; the TCRdb copy retains only in-frame clones and omits some. The sample holds some 410,000 clones, over 75% seen once. The specimen was PBMCs. These receptors originate from a man aged 35 to 55 with head and neck cancer.

The CDR3 DNA sequence: TGTGCCAGCAGTTTAGTCAGGACCTCCCAAGAGACCCAGTACTTC. Translated: CASSLVRTSQETQYF. This chain connects TRBV27 to TRBJ2-5; D is uncertain. The CDR3 sequence is 15 residues long. With 2 bases removed from V and 1 base from J, the gap between germline ends came to 11 bases. The germline gives CDR1 MNHEY, CDR2 SMNVEV (reference sequence).

The genes are TRBV11-3 and TRBJ2-1, with TRBD2 matching 10 bases. Germline CDR1 and CDR2: SGHNT and YENEEA. The CDR3 is made up of 15 amino acids. J gave up 2 bases and V 4 bases, and 2 bases lay outside the gene matches. CDR3 coding DNA: TGTGCCAGCAGCTGGGGACTAGCGCCCTACAATGAGCAGTTCTTC. Amino acid sequence: CASSWGLAPYNEQFF.

The chain is built from TRBV30 and TRBJ2-3; no reliable D call. Deletions cut 3 bases from V and 5 bases from J, with 18 bases between. Germline values: CDR1 GTSNPN, CDR2 SVGIG (reference sequence). The CDR3 has 15 amino acids. The CDR3 region is CAWSYSLVAGDTQYF. Here the CDR3 DNA reads TGTGCCTGGAGCTACTCTCTCGTGGCAGGAGATACGCAGTATTTT.

This clone was counted a single time. The chain is built from TRBV11-2 and TRBJ1-2; TRBD1 might be the D (6 bases). This CDR3 contains 15 residues. Trimming took 3 bases from V and 2 from J, leaving 13 bases between them. CDR1 SGHAT and CDR2 FQNNGV come from the germline V gene. Here the CDR3 reads CASSFMGTTNYGYTF. The CDR3, as DNA: TGTGCCAGCAGCTTTATGGGGACAACCAACTATGGCTACACCTTC. Full variable domain (rest looked up from reference TRBV11-2 and TRBJ1-2): EAGVAQSPRYKIIEKRQSVAFWCNPISGHATLYWYQQILGQGPKLLIQFQNNGVVDDSQLPKDRFSAERLKGVDSTLKIQPAKLEDSAVYLCASSFMGTTNYGYTFGSGTRLTVV.

The genes are TRBV2 and TRBJ1-5; D is uncertain. Deletions cut 3 bases from V and 0 bases from J, with 9 bases between. CDR3 size: 15 residues. CDR1 SNHLY and CDR2 FYNNEI come from the germline V gene. CDR3 protein: CASSDNWVSNQPQHF. DNA of the CDR3: TGTGCCAGCAGTGATAACTGGGTTAGCAATCAGCCCCAGCATTTT.

This clone was detected only once. The V call is TRBV29-1, the J call TRBJ2-3; either TRBD1 or TRBD2 may fit D (7 bases each). The CDR3 spans 14 residues. Germline V gives CDR1 SQVTM, CDR2 ANQGSEA. V shed 7 bases and J shed 2 bases, with 16 bases lying between them. In DNA, the CDR3 is TGCAGCGGGGGGAGGGGGCGTGACACAGATACGCAGTATTTT. Protein sequence: CSGGRGRDTDTQYF.

The chain couples TRBV3-1 (or the pseudogene TRBV3-2) to TRBJ1-2; 10 nucleotides agree with TRBD1. V shed 1 base, J shed 3 bases, and the junction held 5 bases outside the gene matches. Germline values: CDR1 LGHDT, CDR2 YNNKEL (reference sequence). The CDR3 has 16 residues. CDR3 in amino acids: CASSQAAGTGDYGYTF. The CDR3 DNA reads TGTGCCAGCAGCCAAGCAGCCGGGACAGGGGACTATGGCTACACCTTC.

The rearrangement links TRBV11-2 to TRBJ1-3; TRBD1 aligns across 9 bases. The germline gives CDR1 SGHAT, CDR2 FQNNGV. Trimming at V came to 4 bases and at J to 4 bases, leaving 8 bases not matched to a gene. The CDR3 spans 16 residues. CDR3 DNA: TGTGCCAGCAGCTCCGGGACAGGGACAAGCGGAAACACCATATATTTT. Translating it yields CASSSGTGTSGNTIYF.

The chain uses TRBV18 and TRBJ1-2, with D maybe TRBD1 (6 bases). CDR1 and CDR2 (germline): KGHSH, LQKENI. Trimming shortened V by 3 bases and J by 7 bases, and 15 bases separated the two germline ends. CDR3 size: 14 residues. CDR3 sequence: CASSPAGANGGYTF. The DNA of the CDR3 is TGTGCCAGCTCACCGGCGGGGGCGAATGGTGGCTACACCTTC.

The chain has TRBV7-2 and TRBJ1-2, with TRBD1 identical over 7 bases. CDR1 is SGHTA and CDR2 is FQGNSA in the germline V gene. V shed 5 bases, J shed 6 bases, and the junction held 9 bases outside the gene matches. This CDR3 is 14 amino acids long. CDR3 coding DNA: TGTGCCAGCAGCCCCCCTGGGACAGAGAATGGCTACACCTTC. Encoded protein: CASSPPGTENGYTF. The variable domain in full, with the rest retrieved from reference TRBV7-2 and TRBJ1-2, is GAGVSQSPSNKVTEKGKDVELRCDPISGHTALYWYRQSLGQGLEFLIYFQGNSAPDKSGLPSDRFSAERTGGSVSTLTIQRTQQEDSAVYLCASSPPGTENGYTFGSGTRLTVV.

The chain has TRBV7-9 and TRBJ2-3, with TRBD1 matching 9 bases. Germline lookup yields CDR1 SEHNR and CDR2 FQNEAQ (reference sequence). With 0 bases clipped from V and 3 bases from J, the junction kept 7 bases outside the gene matches. This CDR3 spans 17 amino acids. The CDR3 DNA sequence: TGTGCCAGCAGCTTAGCGCGTGGACAGGGGATGACAGATACGCAGTATTTT. It codes for CASSLARGQGMTDTQYF.

J is TRBJ2-2 and V is TRBV9; 9 bases line up with TRBD2. Germline CDR1 and CDR2: SGDLS and YYNGEE. The CDR3 is made up of 17 amino acids. Unmatched junction bases numbered 7, after V lost 1 base and J lost 3 bases. CDR3 nucleotide sequence: TGTGCCAGCAGCGTAAGAGTAGCGGGGGCCGACACCGGGGAGCTGTTTTTT. The encoded protein is CASSVRVAGADTGELFF. The full variable domain, with the rest looked up from reference TRBV9 and TRBJ2-2, is DSGVTQTPKHLITATGQRVTLRCSPRSGDLSVYWYQQSLDQGLQFLIQYYNGEERAKGNILERFSAQQFPDLHSELNLSSLELGDSALYFCASSVRVAGADTGELFFGEGSRLTVL.

This rearrangement joins TRBV28 to TRBJ2-7; 9 bases agree with TRBD2. Losses at the gene ends were 9 bases for V and 5 bases for J; bases not matched to a gene: 5. Germline assignment: CDR1 MDHEN and CDR2 SYDVKM. This CDR3 has 12 residues. CDR3 protein: CARGLASNEQYF. CDR3 bases: TGTGCCAGGGGACTAGCAAGCAACGAGCAGTACTTC.

The chain is built from TRBV5-1 and TRBJ1-6; D unresolved. Between the trimmed V and J ends, which lost 0 bases and 5 bases, there was a span of 9 bases. CDR1 is SGHRS, CDR2 YFSETQ, per germline. This CDR3 is 15 amino acids long. CDR3 loop: CASSLAIRDNSPLHF. The CDR3 DNA sequence: TGCGCCAGCAGCTTGGCCATAAGGGATAATTCACCCCTCCACTTT. Full variable domain (rest looked up from reference TRBV5-1 and TRBJ1-6): KAGVTQTPRYLIKTRGQQVTLSCSPISGHRSVSWYQQTPGQGLQFLFEYFSETQRNKGNFPGRFSGRQFSNSRSEMNVSTLELGDSALYLCASSLAIRDNSPLHFGNGTRLTVT.

This clone was seen just once. The gene calls are TRBV15 and TRBJ2-1; 12 positions match TRBD2. The CDR3 sequence is 18 residues long. From germline, CDR1 is LNHNV and CDR2 YYDKDF (reference sequence). Unmatched junction bases numbered 5, after V lost 1 base and J lost 1 base. This CDR3 is CATSRGTSGVGSYNEQFF. The DNA for the CDR3 is TGTGCCACCAGCAGAGGGACTAGCGGGGTCGGTTCCTACAATGAGCAGTTCTTC.

This clone came up once. The chain uses TRBV7-6 and TRBJ2-2; 7 bases agree with TRBD1. Germline V gene sequence: CDR1 SGHVS, CDR2 FNYEAQ. Germline trimming cut 5 bases from V and 0 bases from J; bases unmatched to any gene: 12. The CDR3 consists of 18 residues. As DNA, the CDR3 is TGTGCCAGCAGCCGGACAGGCCTCCTTATCGCGAACACCGGGGAGCTGTTTTTT. This sequence encodes CASSRTGLLIANTGELFF.